The 27 T cell receptor beta chains presented below share a single source sample, sequenced in a study of CD8 T cells in ankylosing spondylitis. Study outcomes and limitations: Ankylosing spondylitis blood seemed to carry a telltale TCR beta motif made of roughly eight highly homologous variants.

Their recognized antigens are unknown. TCRdb analysed the 5' RACE reads with MiXCR anew, one entry per CDR3 protein. Of hundreds of thousands of distinct CDR3 sequences in the sample, under 20% were seen once. The specimen sequenced was blood, either unsorted or a sorted T cell fraction (not recorded which). These receptors were taken from a male donor with ankylosing spondylitis.

The CDR3 sequence: CSVRTSGSETQYF. In DNA, the CDR3 is TGCAGCGTTCGGACTAGCGGGAGTGAGACCCAGTACTTC. This rearrangement joins TRBV29-1 to TRBJ2-5; 13 positions match TRBD2. This CDR3 spans 13 amino acids. Unmatched junction bases numbered 2, after V lost 5 bases and J lost 5 bases. The germline V gene has CDR1 SQVTM and CDR2 ANQGSEA.

This clonotype appeared a few times. The chain employs TRBV24-1 and TRBJ2-3, with 10 nucleotides matching TRBD2. Per germline, CDR1 KGHDR and CDR2 SFDVKD. The V and J ends lost 4 bases and 6 bases, in that order; junction bases with no gene match: 9. CDR3 length equals 16 residues. CDR3 bases: TGTGCCACCAGTGACCCCTCAACGACTAGCGGGGATACGCAGTATTTT. This translates into CATSDPSTTSGDTQYF.

This clonotype was counted a single time. This sequence joins TRBV29-1 and TRBJ2-5; D possibly corresponds to TRBD1 (5 bases). Trimming stripped 5 bases from V and 1 base from J, with 8 bases between. The CDR3 runs 12 residues. Per germline, CDR1 SQVTM and CDR2 ANQGSEA. CDR3 in amino acids: CSVLQAQETQYF. CDR3 sequence (DNA): TGCAGCGTTCTACAGGCCCAAGAGACCCAGTACTTC.

This clonotype was found a few times. The chain recombines TRBV27 with TRBJ2-7; 9 bases line up with TRBD1. Germline CDR1 is MNHEY and CDR2 is SMNVEV (reference sequence). With V trimmed by 4 bases and J by 2 bases, 9 bases remained unmatched. CDR3 length: 16 residues. For the CDR3, the DNA is TGTGCCAGCAGTTCTACCTGGGGACAGGGTGCCTACGAGCAGTACTTC. This codes for CASSSTWGQGAYEQYF.

This chain uses TRBV29-1 with TRBJ2-5; TRBD2 agrees at 8 bases. From germline, CDR1 is SQVTM and CDR2 ANQGSEA. The CDR3 length is 10 residues. With 6 bases clipped from V and 11 bases from J, the junction kept 5 bases outside the gene matches. Written as DNA, the CDR3 is TGCAGCGTGGATAGCGGGGTACAGTACTTC. Protein product: CSVDSGVQYF.

This clonotype was counted only a few times. The chain uses TRBV9 and TRBJ2-1; weak D call: TRBD1 (6 bases). Germline V gives CDR1 SGDLS, CDR2 YYNGEE. Trimming stripped 4 bases from V and 6 bases from J, with 14 bases between. The CDR3 contains 14 residues. CDR3 region: CASSPIDRINEQFF. CDR3 DNA: TGTGCCAGCAGCCCAATCGACAGGATCAATGAGCAGTTCTTC.

The rearrangement uses TRBV18 and TRBJ2-7; D is perhaps TRBD1 (5 bases). The CDR3 contains 14 residues. CDR1 KGHSH and CDR2 LQKENI come from the germline V gene. Trimming took 2 bases from V and 5 from J, leaving 13 bases between them. As DNA, the CDR3 is TGTGCCAGCTCACCAAGCCAGGTAGGGGACGAGCAGTACTTC. Protein product: CASSPSQVGDEQYF. Drawing the rest from reference TRBV18 and TRBJ2-7, the complete variable domain is NAGVMQNPRHLVRRRGQEARLRCSPMKGHSHVYWYRQLPEEGLKFMVYLQKENIIDESGMPKERFSAEFPKEGPSILRIQQVVRGDSAAYFCASSPSQVGDEQYFGPGTRLTVT.

V is TRBV18 and J is TRBJ2-1, with TRBD2 matching 7 bases. Germline lookup yields CDR1 KGHSH and CDR2 LQKENI. V gave up 3 bases and J gave up 3 bases; unmatched junction bases: 11. The CDR3 is made up of 17 amino acids. CDR3 DNA: TGTGCCAGCTCACCCCGTTACGGGGACTACGACTACAATGAGCAGTTCTTC. This translates into CASSPRYGDYDYNEQFF.

Ten or more counts support this clonotype. The chain is built from TRBV11-2 and TRBJ1-5; unclear D gene. This CDR3 region has 14 residues. Trimming removed 1 base at V and 1 base at J, with 5 bases between. Germline CDR1 reads SGHAT; CDR2 reads FQNNGV. This CDR3 reads CASSLVGSNQPQHF. Here the CDR3 DNA reads TGTGCCAGCAGCTTAGTGGGCAGCAATCAGCCCCAGCATTTT. Full variable domain (remainder filled in from reference TRBV11-2 and TRBJ1-5): EAGVAQSPRYKIIEKRQSVAFWCNPISGHATLYWYQQILGQGPKLLIQFQNNGVVDDSQLPKDRFSAERLKGVDSTLKIQPAKLEDSAVYLCASSLVGSNQPQHFGDGTRLSIL.

This clonotype was observed a handful of times. The gene calls are TRBV2 and TRBJ2-6; D remains unclear. This CDR3 is built from 15 residues. CDR1 and CDR2 (germline): SNHLY, FYNNEI. Trimming took off 3 bases at V and 2 bases at J, with 8 bases between the two ends. CDR3 bases: TGTGCCAGCAGTGACTTTAGTACTGGGGCCAACGTCCTGACTTTC. This sequence encodes CASSDFSTGANVLTF.

This chain joins TRBV2 and TRBJ2-7, with 15 bases fitting TRBD2. Germline loops: CDR1 SNHLY, CDR2 FYNNEI. The CDR3 is made up of 16 amino acids. Trimming cost V 1 base and J 4 bases; bases outside gene matches: 2. Here the CDR3 DNA reads TGTGCCAGCAGTGAAGTTGGGACTAGCGGGAGGTACGAGCAGTACTTC. It is translated as CASSEVGTSGRYEQYF.

The gene calls are TRBV13 and TRBJ2-7; D might be TRBD2 (6 bases). From germline, CDR1 is PRHDT and CDR2 FYEKMQ (reference sequence). Trimming took 5 bases from V and 6 from J, leaving 26 bases between them. This CDR3 is built from 17 residues. The CDR3 DNA follows: TGTGCCAGCAGCCTAAGCCCCCCCCTACGGGGGTTCGGCGAGCAGTACTTC. This encodes CASSLSPPLRGFGEQYF. Combining the CDR3 with reference TRBV13 and TRBJ2-7 gives the whole variable domain AAGVIQSPRHLIKEKRETATLKCYPIPRHDTVYWYQQGPGQDPQFLISFYEKMQSDKGSIPDRFSAQQFSDYHSELNMSSLELGDSALYFCASSLSPPLRGFGEQYFGPGTRLTVT.

This clonotype was seen at least ten times. This chain connects TRBV20-1 to TRBJ2-3; 7 bases match TRBD2. Germline assignment: CDR1 DFQATT and CDR2 SNEGSKA (reference sequence). The CDR3 spans 11 residues. J was trimmed by 9 bases and V by 3 bases; bases with no gene match: 3. Here the CDR3 reads CSASKGGTQYF. For the CDR3, the DNA is TGCAGTGCTAGTAAGGGAGGGACGCAGTATTTT.

This clonotype was seen only a few times. The rearrangement joins TRBV9 to TRBJ2-3; perhaps TRBD1 as D (5 bases). Germline V gives CDR1 SGDLS, CDR2 YYNGEE. V gave up 3 bases and J gave up 1 base, with 9 bases separating them. This CDR3 spans 14 amino acids. The CDR3 DNA sequence: TGTGCCAGCAGCGGAGTCAGGGGCACAGATACGCAGTATTTT. This codes for CASSGVRGTDTQYF.

This clonotype has at least ten counts. V gene TRBV5-1 combines with J gene TRBJ2-2; TRBD1 might be the D (5 bases). Germline loops: CDR1 SGHRS, CDR2 YFSETQ. With 4 bases removed from V and 5 bases from J, the gap between germline ends came to 9 bases. CDR3 length: 13 amino acids. CDR3 DNA sequence: TGCGCCAGCAGCGTGACAGTAACCGGGGAGCTGTTTTTT. Translation gives CASSVTVTGELFF.

This rearrangement joins TRBV5-1 to TRBJ2-1; TRBD2 matches 10 bases. The CDR3 totals 15 residues. Unmatched junction bases numbered 7, after V lost 4 bases and J lost 6 bases. The V gene's germline CDR1 is SGHRS and CDR2 YFSETQ. The CDR3 sequence is CASSEGTSVVNEQFF. The CDR3 DNA sequence: TGCGCCAGCAGCGAGGGGACTAGCGTGGTCAATGAGCAGTTCTTC.

This clonotype was picked up a small number of times. The chain carries TRBV7-8 and TRBJ1-1; D call uncertain. Trimming took 1 base from V and 2 from J, leaving 8 bases between them. The CDR3 runs to 14 residues. CDR1 and CDR2 (germline): SGHVS, FQNEAQ. This CDR3 is CASSLEVINTEAFF. The CDR3 DNA reads TGTGCCAGCAGCTTAGAGGTGATTAACACTGAAGCTTTCTTT.

This rearrangement joins TRBV11-2 to TRBJ2-1; D possibly corresponds to TRBD2 (5 bases). The CDR3 has 15 amino acids. V was clipped by 1 base and J by 4 bases, with 11 bases between them. Germline loops: CDR1 SGHAT, CDR2 FQNNGV. The CDR3 sequence is CASSLAPREYNEQFF. DNA for the CDR3: TGTGCCAGCAGCTTAGCTCCTAGGGAGTACAATGAGCAGTTCTTC.

CDR3 in amino acids: CASRSGGDLRNEQFF. CDR3 DNA: TGTGCCAGCAGATCCGGGGGGGACCTAAGAAATGAGCAGTTCTTC. V and J are TRBV7-6 and TRBJ2-1; 8 bases match TRBD2. V was clipped by 6 bases and J by 7 bases; unmatched bases: 11. Germline V gene data show CDR1 as SGHVS and CDR2 as FNYEAQ. CDR3 size: 15 residues.

This clonotype was detected a few times. The chain is built from TRBV3-1 and TRBJ2-1, with D possibly matching TRBD2 (6 bases). V gave up 3 bases and J gave up 2 bases, with 14 bases separating them. CDR1 is LGHDT and CDR2 is YNNKEL in the germline V gene (reference sequence). The CDR3 loop spans 16 amino acids. Written as DNA, the CDR3 is TGTGCCAGCAGCCAGCGGTTGCTAGCGCCCTACAATGAGCAGTTCTTC. This translates into CASSQRLLAPYNEQFF.

The chain combines TRBV5-8 with TRBJ2-2; D gene ambiguous. Germline V gene sequence: CDR1 SGHTS, CDR2 YDEGEE. Trimming cost V 0 bases and J 1 base, with 10 bases left between them. The CDR3 extends over 16 amino acids. The CDR3 is CASSLGRQLNTGELFF. CDR3 coding DNA: TGTGCCAGCAGCTTGGGCAGGCAACTGAACACCGGGGAGCTGTTTTTT.

The chain uses TRBV7-9 and TRBJ2-7; D possibly corresponds to TRBD1 (5 bases). In germline, CDR1 is SEHNR, CDR2 FQNEAQ (reference sequence). The CDR3 is made up of 13 amino acids. V was clipped by 1 base and J by 6 bases, with 10 bases between them. The DNA for the CDR3 is TGTGCCAGCAGCTTAGTGTTTGGGGCCGAGCAGTACTTC. Its translation is CASSLVFGAEQYF.

The chain is built from TRBV5-1 and TRBJ2-3; 9 nucleotides line up with TRBD2. This CDR3 comprises 16 residues. With V trimmed by 2 bases and J by 0 bases, 4 bases remained unmatched. CDR1 SGHRS and CDR2 YFSETQ come from the germline V gene. The CDR3 sequence: CASSFPSGASTDTQYF. CDR3 sequence (DNA): TGCGCCAGCAGCTTTCCTAGCGGGGCTAGCACAGATACGCAGTATTTT.

This clonotype was recorded a few times. This sequence joins TRBV4-3 and TRBJ2-7; D unresolved. V lost 2 bases to trimming and J lost 4 bases, with 18 bases between them. This CDR3 is built from 16 residues. Germline lookup yields CDR1 LGHNA and CDR2 YSLEER. CDR3 in DNA: TGCGCCAGCAGCCAATACTCGGTAGGGCGTTCTTACGAGCAGTACTTC. Its protein product is CASSQYSVGRSYEQYF.

This clonotype appeared a single time. The chain is built from TRBV10-3 and TRBJ2-1, with 9 bases fitting TRBD1. The J segment lost 5 bases and the V segment lost 7 bases, leaving 6 bases of the junction unmatched. Germline lookup yields CDR1 ENHRY and CDR2 SYGVKD. The CDR3 covers 14 residues. The CDR3 region has the DNA TGTGCCATCACGGGACAGGGCAGCAACAATGAGCAGTTCTTC. Translation gives CAITGQGSNNEQFF.

The chain couples TRBV2 to TRBJ1-1; D may be TRBD1 (6 bases). CDR1 is SNHLY and CDR2 is FYNNEI in the germline V gene. V dropped 8 bases and J dropped 1 base, with 14 bases sitting between them. The CDR3 extends over 14 amino acids. In DNA form, the CDR3 reads TGTGCCAGCGGGTCACAGGGAGGGAACACTGAAGCTTTCTTT. Translated, it gives CASGSQGGNTEAFF.

This clonotype was observed a few times. The gene calls are TRBV7-6 and TRBJ2-2, with 11 bases aligning to TRBD2. The ends lost 3 bases at V and 4 bases at J; junction bases unmatched: 7. CDR3 length: 17 residues. Germline loops: CDR1 SGHVS, CDR2 FNYEAQ. The CDR3, as DNA: TGTGCCAGCAGCTTCCCTGCTAGCGGGAGGCCCACCGGGGAGCTGTTTTTT. It is translated as CASSFPASGRPTGELFF.